This TCR beta chain was sequenced during a study of human T cells and chemical hapten exposure. In the study overall: It was small differences in pooled library volume that mainly caused per-sample TCR yields to vary.

With respect to this clonotype: This could be a read error, since a much larger clone is one nucleotide away.

As for time point: pre-sensitization, week 0. Documented treatment: therapeutic diphenylcyclopropenone sensitization with weekly scalp DPC. Germline CDR1 and CDR2: MDHEN and SYDVKM. The CDR3 contains 16 residues. TCRdb ran MiXCR on the RACE reads and lists one entry per CDR3 protein. The sample includes 300,000 to 400,000 distinct CDR3 sequences, about 5.1% of them seen just once. The material was whole blood, obtained in connection with sensitization to the hapten diphenylcyclopropenone (DPC). The source is a woman between 45 and 65 years old with alopecia areata. Some clones in this sample may be carry-over from other donors' samples. This rearrangement joins TRBV28 to TRBJ2-3; possibly TRBD1 or TRBD2 for D (6 bases each). The CDR3 coding sequence is TGTGCCAGCAGTTTACAAGGGACAACTAGCACAGATACGCATTATTTT. Translated: CASSLQGTTSTDTHYF. The full variable domain, rest sourced from reference TRBV28 and TRBJ2-3, is DVKVTQSSRYLVKRTGEKVFLECVQDMDHENMFWYRQDPGLGLRLIYFSYDVKMKEKGDIPEGYSVSREKKERFSLILESASTNQTSMYLCASSLQGTTSTDTHYFGPGTRLTVL.